This TCR beta chain originates from a study of T-cell reconstitution after alpha-beta-depleted transplantation in children. This sample's TCRbeta library carried unique molecular identifier barcodes. TCRdb re-derived calls from the PCR reads in MiXCR, one entry per CDR3 protein. The profile covers some 590,000 distinct CDR3 sequences, with roughly a tenth appearing a single time and 3.5% to 5% taken by the ten largest. The V and J ends lost 4 bases and 6 bases, in that order; junction bases with no gene match: 11. The CDR3 length is 15 residues. The germline V gene encodes CDR1 GTSNPN and CDR2 SVGIG (reference sequence).

The sequences come from PBMCs from the stem cell graft donor, collected from the stem cell graft. The V and J genes are TRBV30 and TRBJ1-5, with 8 bases lining up with TRBD1. The TCR originated in a human donor who donated a stem cell graft to a child with acute myeloid leukemia. CDR3 coding DNA: TGTGCCTGGACCCGACAGGGGCTTTCAGGTCAGCCCCAGCATTTT. It yields the protein CAWTRQGLSGQPQHF. Based on the CDR3 plus reference TRBV30 and TRBJ1-5, the full variable domain is SQTIHQWPATLVQPVGSPLSLECTVEGTSNPNLYWYRQAAGRGLQLLFYSVGIGQISSEVPQNLSASRPQDRQFILSSKKLLLSDSGFYLCAWTRQGLSGQPQHFGDGTRLSIL.